In its sample, the clone carrying this TCR beta chain was seen many times. The antigen remains unidentified. Germline assignment: CDR1 SGHRS and CDR2 YFSETQ. The CDR3 spans 15 residues. With 5 bases removed from V and 2 bases from J, the gap between germline ends came to 17 bases. Preparation of the TCRbeta library involved a method that used unique molecular identifiers. TCRdb reprocessed the PCR reads with MiXCR, giving one entry per CDR3 protein. Among roughly 120,000 distinct CDR3 sequences listed, around 10% were seen once. The data stem from a study of T-cell reconstitution after alpha-beta-depleted transplantation in children. Overall study results and limits: Reportedly, alpha-beta T cells present about two months post-transplant originated from several hundred expanded clones of graft origin.

This sequence joins TRBV5-1 and TRBJ2-7; no clear D. The receptor was derived from a boy aged 2 to 10 with acute lymphoblastic leukemia, due to receive a stem cell transplant. Sequenced here: PBMCs, sampled before TCRalphabeta/CD19-depleted stem cell transplant. CDR3 coding DNA: TGCGCCAGCAGTTTTGAATCGAGGTTAACCTACGAGCAGTACTTC. It specifies CASSFESRLTYEQYF. Full variable domain (missing parts from reference TRBV5-1 and TRBJ2-7): KAGVTQTPRYLIKTRGQQVTLSCSPISGHRSVSWYQQTPGQGLQFLFEYFSETQRNKGNFPGRFSGRQFSNSRSEMNVSTLELGDSALYLCASSFESRLTYEQYFGPGTRLTVT.